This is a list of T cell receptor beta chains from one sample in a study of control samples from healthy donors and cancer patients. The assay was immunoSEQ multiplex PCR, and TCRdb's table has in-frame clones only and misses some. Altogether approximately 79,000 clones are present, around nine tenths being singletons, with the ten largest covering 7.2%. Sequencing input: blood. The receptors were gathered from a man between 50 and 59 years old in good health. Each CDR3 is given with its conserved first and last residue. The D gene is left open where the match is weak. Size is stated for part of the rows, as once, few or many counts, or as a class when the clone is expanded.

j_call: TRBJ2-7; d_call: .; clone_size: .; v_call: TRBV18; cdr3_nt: TGTGCCAGCTCACCAAAGACTTCCTACGAGCAGTACTTC; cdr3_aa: CASSPKTSYEQYF
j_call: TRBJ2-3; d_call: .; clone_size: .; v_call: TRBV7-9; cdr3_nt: TGTGCCAGCTCCTCGGGGGTGAGGGCAGATACGCAGTATTTT; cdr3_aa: CASSSGVRADTQYF
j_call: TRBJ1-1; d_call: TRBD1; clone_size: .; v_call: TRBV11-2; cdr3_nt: TGTGCCAGCAGCTCTAACAGGGGGCGCTTCACTGAAGCTTTCTTT; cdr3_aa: CASSSNRGRFTEAFF
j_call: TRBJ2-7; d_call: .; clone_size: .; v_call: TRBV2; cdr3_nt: TGTGCCAGCAGTTCTCAGGGCTACGAGCAGTACTTC; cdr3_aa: CASSSQGYEQYF
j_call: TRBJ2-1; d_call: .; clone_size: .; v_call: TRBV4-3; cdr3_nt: TGCGCCAGCAGCCAGCTAGCGGATCAGGGGGATAGCTACAATGAGCAGTTCTTC; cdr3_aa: CASSQLADQGDSYNEQFF
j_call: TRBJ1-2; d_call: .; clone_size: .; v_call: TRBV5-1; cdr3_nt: TGCGCCAGCAGCTTGGATGACACCTATGGCTACACCTTC; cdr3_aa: CASSLDDTYGYTF
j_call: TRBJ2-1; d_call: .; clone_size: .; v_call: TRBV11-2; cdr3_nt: TGTGCCAGCAGCTTAGGCCCCAGGGGGGGCCCCTACAATGAGCAGTTCTTC; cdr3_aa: CASSLGPRGGPYNEQFF
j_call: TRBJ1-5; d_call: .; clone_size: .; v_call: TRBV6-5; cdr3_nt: TGTGCCAGCACCACGAAGGGTGGGCAGCCCCAGCATTTT; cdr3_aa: CASTTKGGQPQHF
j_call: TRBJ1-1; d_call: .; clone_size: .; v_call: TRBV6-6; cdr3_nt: TGTGCCAGCAGTTCCCGGACAGTAGGGACTGAAGCTTTCTTT; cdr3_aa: CASSSRTVGTEAFF
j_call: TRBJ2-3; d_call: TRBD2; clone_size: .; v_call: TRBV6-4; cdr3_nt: TGTGCCAGCGGGGGGGGTGTGGCAGATACGCAGTATTTT; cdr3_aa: CASGGGVADTQYF
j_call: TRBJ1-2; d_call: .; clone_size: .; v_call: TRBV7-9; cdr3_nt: TGTTGTGTCCCAGCAGCTTTGGGGACAACCAACTATGGCTACACCTTC; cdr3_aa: CCVPAALGTTNYGYTF
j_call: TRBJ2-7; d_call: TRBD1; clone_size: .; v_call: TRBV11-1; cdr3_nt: TGTGCCAGCAGCTCGTCGTCGGCAGGGGGAGAGCAGTACTTC; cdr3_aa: CASSSSSAGGEQYF
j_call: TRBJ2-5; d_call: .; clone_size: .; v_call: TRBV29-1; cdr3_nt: TGCAGCGTCGACAGGCTCCGGGGGAAAGAGACCCAGTACTTC; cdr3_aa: CSVDRLRGKETQYF
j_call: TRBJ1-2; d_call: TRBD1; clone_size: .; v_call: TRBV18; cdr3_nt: TGTGCCAGCTCACCCAGGGGGATCTATGGCTACACCTTC; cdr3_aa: CASSPRGIYGYTF
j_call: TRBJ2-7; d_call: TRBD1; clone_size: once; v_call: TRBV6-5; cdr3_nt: TGTGCCAGCAGTTACGGGACAGCCCGGATCTACGAGCAGTACTTC; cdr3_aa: CASSYGTARIYEQYF
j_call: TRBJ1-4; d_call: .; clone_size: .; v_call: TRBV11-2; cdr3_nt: TGTGCCAGCAGCTTATCGCCGGGGGCCTATGAAAAACTGTTTTTT; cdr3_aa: CASSLSPGAYEKLFF
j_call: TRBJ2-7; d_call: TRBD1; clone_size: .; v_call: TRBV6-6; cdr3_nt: TGTGCCAGCAGTTACAGGGGGCGCACGGACGAGCAGTACTTC; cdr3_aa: CASSYRGRTDEQYF
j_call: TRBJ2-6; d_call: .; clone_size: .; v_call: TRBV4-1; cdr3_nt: TGCGCCAGCAGCCACCCCTCAAAAGTCCTGACTTTC; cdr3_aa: CASSHPSKVLTF
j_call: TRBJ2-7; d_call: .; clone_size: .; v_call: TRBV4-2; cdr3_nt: TGTGCCAGCAGCCAAGATCGACAGCACTCCTACGAGCAGTACTTC; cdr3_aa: CASSQDRQHSYEQYF
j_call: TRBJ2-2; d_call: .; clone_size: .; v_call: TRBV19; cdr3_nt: TGTGCCAGTATGGACCCCACAGGGACGACGGCCGGGGAGCTGTTTTTT; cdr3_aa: CASMDPTGTTAGELFF
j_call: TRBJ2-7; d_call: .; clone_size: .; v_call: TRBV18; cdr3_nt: TGTGCCAGCTCACCACGACTATCCCTCTACGAGCAGTACTTC; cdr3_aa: CASSPRLSLYEQYF
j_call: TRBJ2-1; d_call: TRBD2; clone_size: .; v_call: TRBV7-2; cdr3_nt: TGTGCCAGCAGCGAGAGGGGTTGGAGCGGGGGGCTCTATTACAATGAGCAGTTCTTC; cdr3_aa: CASSERGWSGGLYYNEQFF
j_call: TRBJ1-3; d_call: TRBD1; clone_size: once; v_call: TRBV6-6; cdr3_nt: TGTGCCAGCAGTTACGGACAGGGGGGAAACACCATATATTTT; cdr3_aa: CASSYGQGGNTIYF
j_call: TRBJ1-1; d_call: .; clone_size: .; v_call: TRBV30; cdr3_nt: TGTGCCTGGAGGGTCCGGGGCGGGGAGGGCACTGAAGCTTTCTTT; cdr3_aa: CAWRVRGGEGTEAFF
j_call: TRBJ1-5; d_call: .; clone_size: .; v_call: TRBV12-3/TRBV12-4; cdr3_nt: TGTGCCAGCAGCGACAGTAATCAGCCCCAGCATTTT; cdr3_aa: CASSDSNQPQHF
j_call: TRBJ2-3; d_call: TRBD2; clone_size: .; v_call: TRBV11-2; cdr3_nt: TGTGCCAGCAGCTTAGGAGCCTCCGGGACTAGCTGGGATACGCAGTATTTT; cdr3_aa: CASSLGASGTSWDTQYF
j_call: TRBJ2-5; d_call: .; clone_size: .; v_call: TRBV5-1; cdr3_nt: TGCGCCAGCAGCTCTCGGGCCACATGGGAGGAGACCCAGTACTTC; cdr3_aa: CASSSRATWEETQYF
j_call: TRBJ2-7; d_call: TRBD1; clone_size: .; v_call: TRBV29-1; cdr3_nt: TGCAGCGTTGGAGGGGGCGCTTACGAGCAGTACTTC; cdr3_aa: CSVGGGAYEQYF